These 30 T cell receptor beta chains were all obtained from the same sample, sequenced in a study of OX40 agonist ivuxolimab in advanced cancers. The method was immunoSEQ multiplex PCR; TCRdb's version includes in-frame clones alone and lacks a portion of them. The table includes 40,000 to 45,000 clones, 85% to 90% detected once. The source material was CD4+ or CD8+ T cells sorted from blood, sampled in a trial of the OX40 agonist ivuxolimab. The receptors here all came from an adult with an advanced solid tumor such as melanoma, head and neck, liver or kidney cancer.

The rearrangement uses TRBV28 and TRBJ2-1, with D possibly matching TRBD1 (7 bases). The V end was cut by 7 bases, the J end by 3 bases, with 13 bases between. CDR3 size: 14 residues. Per the germline V gene, CDR1 is MDHEN and CDR2 is SYDVKM. The CDR3 nucleotides read TGTGCCAGCAAGGGGGCGGGACGCTACAATGAGCAGTTCTTC. Its translation: CASKGAGRYNEQFF. Complete variable domain (other parts from reference TRBV28 and TRBJ2-1): DVKVTQSSRYLVKRTGEKVFLECVQDMDHENMFWYRQDPGLGLRLIYFSYDVKMKEKGDIPEGYSVSREKKERFSLILESASTNQTSMYLCASKGAGRYNEQFFGPGTRLTVL.

V and J are TRBV7-9 and TRBJ2-1; TRBD1 matches 8 bases. Unmatched junction bases numbered 7, after V lost 5 bases and J lost 4 bases. Germline CDR1 is SEHNR and CDR2 is FQNEAQ (reference sequence). This CDR3 comprises 15 residues. CDR3 coding DNA: TGTGCCAGCAGCCCGGACAGGGCCCTATACAATGAGCAGTTCTTC. This sequence encodes CASSPDRALYNEQFF.

This chain's CDR3 is CASSITTVSPRGNTIYF. CDR3 DNA sequence: TGTGCCAGTAGTATTACGACAGTCTCACCGCGGGGAAACACCATATATTTT. The chain is built from TRBV19 and TRBJ1-3; weak D call: TRBD1 (5 bases). V lost 3 bases and J lost 4, with 19 bases in between. CDR1 is LNHDA, CDR2 SQIVND, per germline (reference sequence). The CDR3 spans 17 residues. The whole variable domain, remainder taken from reference TRBV19 and TRBJ1-3, is DGGITQSPKYLFRKEGQNVTLSCEQNLNHDAMYWYRQDPGQGLRLIYYSQIVNDFQKGDIAEGYSVSREKKESFPLTVTSAQKNPTAFYLCASSITTVSPRGNTIYFGEGSWLTVV.

The chain employs TRBV19 and TRBJ1-1; D gene uncertain. V was clipped by 1 base and J by 1 base, with 13 bases between them. Germline V CDR1 and CDR2: LNHDA, SQIVND (reference sequence). CDR3 length: 16 residues. This chain's CDR3 is CASSIGPGGENTEAFF. The CDR3 DNA sequence: TGTGCCAGTAGTATAGGTCCGGGAGGAGAGAACACTGAAGCTTTCTTT. The variable domain in full, with the rest retrieved from reference TRBV19 and TRBJ1-1, is DGGITQSPKYLFRKEGQNVTLSCEQNLNHDAMYWYRQDPGQGLRLIYYSQIVNDFQKGDIAEGYSVSREKKESFPLTVTSAQKNPTAFYLCASSIGPGGENTEAFFGQGTRLTVV.

This rearrangement joins TRBV2 to TRBJ2-5; perhaps TRBD2 as D (5 bases). The CDR3 runs 15 residues. V lost 5 bases, J lost 3 bases, and 16 bases lay in between. Germline assignment: CDR1 SNHLY and CDR2 FYNNEI. The CDR3 nucleotides read TGTGCCAGCAGTCTAGAGCCTAGCCAAAAAGAGACCCAGTACTTC. This translates into CASSLEPSQKETQYF. Based on the CDR3 plus reference TRBV2 and TRBJ2-5, the full variable domain is EPEVTQTPSHQVTQMGQEVILRCVPISNHLYFYWYRQILGQKVEFLVSFYNNEISEKSEIFDDQFSVERPDGSNFTLKIRSTKLEDSAMYFCASSLEPSQKETQYFGPGTRLLVL.

V and J are TRBV5-1 and TRBJ2-5; 9 bases line up with TRBD1. With V trimmed by 4 bases and J by 6 bases, 7 bases remained unmatched. The germline V gene has CDR1 SGHRS and CDR2 YFSETQ. The CDR3 has 14 residues. The CDR3 nucleotides are TGCGCCAGCAGCGAGGGACAGGGTGAGAAGACCCAGTACTTC. Translated: CASSEGQGEKTQYF.

V is TRBV5-1 and J is TRBJ2-7; no clear D. Looked up from germline, CDR1 is SGHRS and CDR2 is YFSETQ. The CDR3 runs 12 residues. Trimming shortened V by 3 bases and J by 7 bases, and 11 bases separated the two germline ends. CDR3 loop: CASSSPGWEQYF. The CDR3 DNA reads TGCGCCAGCAGCTCCCCGGGTTGGGAGCAGTACTTC.

The chain has TRBV29-1 and TRBJ1-2, with TRBD1 identical over 8 bases. With V trimmed by 6 bases and J by 4 bases, 7 bases remained unmatched. Looked up from germline, CDR1 is SQVTM and CDR2 is ANQGSEA. CDR3 length: 13 residues. The CDR3 DNA is TGCAGCGTGCAAATAGACAGGGGCTATGGCTACACCTTC. It specifies CSVQIDRGYGYTF.

This sequence joins TRBV15 and TRBJ1-2; no clear D. The CDR3 has 15 residues. Deletions cut 0 bases from V and 3 bases from J, with 11 bases between. The germline V gene has CDR1 LNHNV and CDR2 YYDKDF (reference sequence). DNA of the CDR3: TGTGCCACCAGCAGAGAGTTCCCCGGTTACTATGGCTACACCTTC. This codes for CATSREFPGYYGYTF.

The chain recombines TRBV4-1 with TRBJ2-7, with 7 bases lining up with TRBD2. CDR1 is MGHRA and CDR2 is YSYEKL in the germline V gene. V shed 3 bases, J shed 7 bases, and the junction held 15 bases outside the gene matches. This CDR3 has 16 amino acids. CDR3 DNA sequence: TGCGCCAGCAGCCATCTCCTCGGACTAGAATTGGGGGAGCAGTACTTC. This translates into CASSHLLGLELGEQYF.

This clone has just a few counts. The V and J genes are TRBV21-1 and TRBJ1-5. TRBV21-1 constitutes a pseudogene. This CDR3 has 14 amino acids. The CDR3 DNA reads as TGTGCCAGCAGCAAAGAATGGGTAAATCAGCCCCAGCATTTT. Its protein is CASSKEWVNQPQHF.

V gene TRBV5-1 combines with J gene TRBJ1-5; 9 nucleotides line up with TRBD1. CDR1 is SGHRS, CDR2 YFSETQ, per germline. The junction had 19 bases not matched to a gene; V was cut back by 0 bases and J by 0 bases. The CDR3 runs to 22 residues. The CDR3 loop reads CASSLEGTGRKGGKYSNQPQHF. The CDR3 region has the DNA TGCGCCAGCAGCTTGGAGGGGACAGGGCGAAAGGGGGGGAAATATAGCAATCAGCCCCAGCATTTT.

As DNA, the CDR3 is TGTGCTAGTGGTTTGCTCAAACTAGCGGGTGGAGAGCAGTTCTTC. This codes for CASGLLKLAGGEQFF. This chain links TRBV12-5 with TRBJ2-1, with 9 bases lining up with TRBD2. From germline, CDR1 is LGHNT and CDR2 FRNRAP. This CDR3 region has 15 residues. After removal of 2 bases from V and 10 bases from J, the junction contained 9 bases not matched to a gene.

The chain couples TRBV6-5 to TRBJ1-1, with D maybe TRBD1 (5 bases). The germline V gene encodes CDR1 MNHEY and CDR2 SVGAGI. V was shortened by 2 bases and J by 3 bases, with 10 bases between the two germline ends. The length of the CDR3 is 14 residues. CDR3: CASSYGQGHTEAFF. The DNA of the CDR3 is TGTGCCAGCAGTTACGGGCAGGGCCACACTGAAGCTTTCTTT.

The rearrangement links TRBV27 to TRBJ1-1; 8 bases line up with TRBD1. The CDR3 runs 14 residues. After removal of 5 bases from V and 9 bases from J, the junction contained 11 bases not matched to a gene. CDR1 and CDR2 from the germline V gene are MNHEY and SMNVEV (reference sequence). This CDR3 reads CASSNLRTGRKAFF. The CDR3 DNA is TGTGCCAGCAGTAATCTTCGGACAGGGCGGAAAGCTTTCTTT.

V is TRBV19 and J is TRBJ1-3, with unresolved D. There are 11 residues in the CDR3. The germline CDR1 and CDR2 sequences are LNHDA and SQIVND (reference sequence). V lost 6 bases, J lost 3 bases, and 3 bases lay in between. In nucleotides, the CDR3 is TGTGCCAGTAGGGATGGAAACACCATATATTTT. Amino acids: CASRDGNTIYF.

The gene calls are TRBV19 and TRBJ2-7; maybe TRBD1 (5 bases). Trimming took off 1 base at V and 3 bases at J, with 7 bases between the two ends. Germline lookup yields CDR1 LNHDA and CDR2 SQIVND (reference sequence). This CDR3 is 13 amino acids long. In DNA, the CDR3 is TGTGCCAGTAGTATAGGGGGCAGCTACGAGCAGTACTTC. Amino acids: CASSIGGSYEQYF.

This sequence joins TRBV19 and TRBJ1-2; D remains unclear. CDR1 and CDR2 from the germline V gene are LNHDA and SQIVND (reference sequence). Trimming took off 7 bases at V and 8 bases at J, with 20 bases between the two ends. This CDR3 has 14 residues. CDR3 coding DNA: TGTGCCAGTACCCCTCAGAAGGGCGGGATGGGCTACACCTTC. Translating gives CASTPQKGGMGYTF.

V and J are TRBV5-1 and TRBJ1-1, with D perhaps TRBD1 (5 bases). Germline V gene data show CDR1 as SGHRS and CDR2 as YFSETQ. The CDR3 is 16 residues long. The germline V and J ends were trimmed by 6 bases and 5 bases, with 23 bases remaining between them. DNA for the CDR3: TGCGCCAGCATTCTCGGCTCCTCAGGGCGAAATACTGAAGCTTTCTTT. This translates into CASILGSSGRNTEAFF.

The V gene is TRBV11-2, the J gene TRBJ2-1; 14 bases line up with TRBD2. The V gene end was trimmed by 5 bases and the J gene end by 10 bases; junction bases not matched to a gene: 13. Looked up from germline, CDR1 is SGHAT and CDR2 is FQNNGV. This CDR3 region has 17 residues. The CDR3 DNA sequence: TGTGCCAGCAGCCAGTCCTGGACTAGCGGGAGGATGGAGGAGCAGTTCTTC. Translation gives CASSQSWTSGRMEEQFF.

This rearrangement joins TRBV7-9 to TRBJ2-1, with TRBD2 identical over 14 bases. CDR1 and CDR2 from the germline V gene are SEHNR and FQNEAQ (reference sequence). This CDR3 contains 16 residues. The ends lost 5 bases at V and 5 bases at J; junction bases unmatched: 5. The CDR3 sequence is CASSPGLAGANNEQFF. The CDR3 nucleotides are TGTGCCAGCAGCCCGGGACTAGCGGGAGCTAACAATGAGCAGTTCTTC.

The rearrangement joins TRBV28 to TRBJ1-6, with D tentatively TRBD1 (5 bases). Deletions cut 4 bases from V and 10 bases from J, with 23 bases between. The CDR3 is made up of 17 amino acids. Per the germline V gene, CDR1 is MDHEN and CDR2 is SYDVKM. The CDR3 protein is CASSSPTGTSRGSPLHF. Here the CDR3 DNA reads TGTGCCAGCAGTTCCCCAACAGGAACCTCCCGGGGGTCACCCCTCCACTTT.

Remarks on this clone: The junction shows a germline mismatch at one end, possibly a read error. The V and J genes are TRBV18 and TRBJ1-2; 7 bases line up with TRBD1. Germline V CDR1 and CDR2: KGHSH, LQKENI. The CDR3 has 12 amino acids. The CDR3 spells CASSSTGQTFPF. In DNA, the CDR3 is TGTGCCAGCTCATCGACGGGACAGACTTTCCCCTTC.

The CDR3 DNA follows: TGCGCCAGCAGCTTGTCAGATACGCAGTATTTT. It is translated as CASSLSDTQYF. V is TRBV5-1 and J is TRBJ2-3; the D is unclear. Trimming stripped 1 base from V and 4 bases from J, with 1 base between. The germline CDR1 and CDR2 sequences are SGHRS and YFSETQ. The CDR3 has 11 residues.

The chain employs TRBV5-4 and TRBJ1-1; 7 bases agree with TRBD1. The CDR3 totals 15 residues. Trimming took 5 bases from V and 0 from J; bases not matched to a gene: 7. The germline CDR1 and CDR2 sequences are SGHNT and YYREEE (reference sequence). Written as DNA, the CDR3 is TGTGCCAGCAGTTCAGGGGGGAGTCTGAACACTGAAGCTTTCTTT. Residues: CASSSGGSLNTEAFF.

The chain has TRBV19 and TRBJ2-2; TRBD2 matches 13 bases. The germline V gene has CDR1 LNHDA and CDR2 SQIVND (reference sequence). J lost 7 bases, V lost 5 bases, and 7 bases had no gene match. CDR3 size: 16 residues. This chain's CDR3 is CASSVGLAGVHGELFF. CDR3 in DNA: TGTGCCAGTAGTGTCGGACTAGCGGGAGTACACGGGGAGCTGTTTTTT.

The V and J genes are TRBV30 and TRBJ1-1; TRBD1 matches at 9 bases. The trim removed 3 bases at V and 2 bases at J, leaving 4 bases unmatched. This CDR3 region has 14 residues. Germline V gives CDR1 GTSNPN, CDR2 SVGIG (reference sequence). The CDR3 DNA reads as TGTGCCTGGAGAGGGGACAGGGATAACACTGAAGCTTTCTTT. Translating gives CAWRGDRDNTEAFF.

The chain joins TRBV5-1 to TRBJ2-2; D is possibly TRBD2 (5 bases). Germline CDR1 is SGHRS and CDR2 is YFSETQ. V lost 1 base, J lost 5 bases, and 18 bases lay in between. The CDR3 spans 17 residues. CDR3 nucleotide sequence: TGCGCCAGCAGCTTGTTCGATGTCGATGGCGGGACCGGGGAGCTGTTTTTT. Protein product: CASSLFDVDGGTGELFF.

The CDR3 region is CASSQEWDEQFF. The CDR3 DNA is TGTGCCAGCAGCCAAGAGTGGGATGAGCAGTTCTTC. V and J are TRBV14 and TRBJ2-1; the D is unclear. V lost 0 bases and J lost 8, with 5 bases in between. CDR3 length: 12 amino acids. Germline lookup yields CDR1 SGHDN and CDR2 FVKESK.

J is TRBJ2-2 and V is TRBV2; no reliable D call. The V gene's germline CDR1 is SNHLY and CDR2 FYNNEI. The CDR3 spans 15 residues. V was shortened by 6 bases and J by 1 base, with 12 bases between the two germline ends. CDR3 in amino acids: CASSVVRLNTGELFF. The CDR3 coding sequence is TGTGCCAGCAGCGTGGTCCGTCTGAACACCGGGGAGCTGTTTTTT.